This T cell receptor beta chain emerged from a study of blood T cell repertoires in COVID-19. Germline V gene data show CDR1 as MNHNY and CDR2 as SVGAGI (reference sequence). CDR3 size: 14 residues. V lost 2 bases, J lost 5 bases, and 11 bases lay in between. Some clones are missing from TCRdb's copy, which holds only in-frame ones; the method was immunoSEQ multiplex PCR. The sample consists of 100,000 to 120,000 clones, around four fifths of them appearing once. Sample: peripheral blood. The genes are TRBV6-6 and TRBJ2-3; D remains ambiguous. The clonotype originates from a woman aged 40 to 50 with acute or convalescent COVID-19. The CDR3 nucleotides are TGTGCCAGCAGTTACCTCCTACACAGAGATACGCAGTATTTT. Translation gives CASSYLLHRDTQYF.